This paragraph reports one T cell receptor beta chain. This clonotype was seen only a few times. The specificity of this receptor is unknown. Base-call qualities are not available, and no considerably larger clone is one nucleotide away. This sample was taken from a study of blood T cells in healthy people across ages (dated by TCRdb to between 2015 and 2017). Describing the broader study: In model experiments, template switching captured roughly one uniquely barcoded TCR beta cDNA molecule for every two T cells. Donors were grouped into four age groups: young (average roughly 17 years), middle-aged (around 39), aged (62) and long-lived (approximately 78). Two additional independent replicas of 1 million unique cDNA reads from the same blood draw were analyzed for two donors (one aged 18 to 30 and one aged 80 or older). To track age-related changes in TCR beta repertoire diversity, the study relied on deep sequencing normalized with unique cDNA molecular identifiers.

What the study reported, not specific to this receptor: Donor CMV infection status was unknown, potentially confounding age-related changes in expanded clonotypes. Compared with the aged group, the long-lived group had more naive CD4+ T cells, fewer expanded clones and increased TCR diversity, suggesting age selection. Estimates of total diversity based on one million sequenced T cells were regarded as lower bounds and as underestimates. Observed TCR beta diversity correlated strongly with the percentage of naive T cells measured by flow cytometry. Observed TCR beta diversity per million T cells fell roughly linearly with age, and a significant reduction was already apparent by age about 38. Because profiling used bulk unsorted PBMCs, naive and antigen-experienced compartments could not be compared conclusively.

Reading the germline V gene gives CDR1 SGHNT and CDR2 YENEEA. The CDR3 starts with the cysteine, ends with the phenylalanine, and has 13 residues. Solely the CDR3 DNA is kept, with 39 bases framed from the first base. The trim is 5 bases for V and 9 bases for J, with a gap of 14 bases between the germline ends. The roughly 39 donors, aged about 6 to 90 years, were systemically healthy Caucasian individuals from Russia. Around 10 milliliters of peripheral blood were collected from each donor into EDTA-treated Vacutainer tubes. PBMCs were isolated by Ficoll-Paque density-gradient centrifugation, with at least 6 million obtained per sample. Trizol reagent was used to extract total RNA from PBMCs, with at least 5.5 micrograms per sample. For every donor, flow cytometry on a PBMC aliquot measured the percentage of naive CD45RAhigh/CD27high T cells. The library was obtained by 5' RACE. TCRdb records Illumina HiSeq 2500 as the sequencer. A second about 7 to 11 cycle PCR used a sample-barcoded 5' primer and a J-beta primer mix. A unique molecular identifier was introduced onto each TCR beta cDNA molecule by a template-switch 5' adaptor carrying 12 random nucleotides. Each sample yielded at least 3 million CDR3-containing paired-end reads. First-strand cDNA synthesis was performed from all RNA using the Mint cDNA synthesis kit, with priming by a TRBC-specific oligonucleotide. Following uracil-DNA glycosylase treatment, all cDNA underwent a first 18-cycle PCR with the universal primers M1SS and BC2_uni_R. Processing in the source paper ran as follows. Normalization of each sample was performed by random selection of 1 million high-quality reads, each carrying a distinct molecular identifier. Instead of being binned into consensus sequences, reads with shared molecular identifiers were discarded. MiTCR, run with a Q25 quality threshold and the strictest error-elimination algorithm, handled CDR3 identification, clonotype clustering and error correction. A nonparametric unseen species model with Euler transformation was used to estimate lower-bound total TCR beta diversity. Using fastp at Q25 and MiXCR, TCRdb reprocessed the public reads and kept productive beta chains. When rows share a CDR3 protein, they turn into one entry using the most common DNA and genes. The V and J calls come from TCRdb's annotation, not from the publication. Recorded for this sample are 900,000 to 950,000 distinct CDR3 sequences; about 28% of them occurred a single time. In total, the top ten clones hold approximately 10% of the sample.

This same sample was also part of a study on T cells of mothers and their children. In that second paper, the authors write: Nine systemically healthy Caucasian individuals served as donors, namely three mothers together with their six children. cDNA synthesis used all of the extracted RNA, with approximately 1.4 ug of RNA in each 15 ul reaction. In the second PCR, the M1S primer introduced both the sample barcodes and 2-4 random nucleotides. More than 9 million TCR beta CDR3 reads were obtained from each mother, and some 3.3 million reads were obtained from each child. TCR recombination output is similarly shaped by thymic selection in related and unrelated pairs, with a minor effect exerted by inherited differences. Normalized repertoire overlap was always slightly but never significantly higher in related than unrelated mother-child pairs. No persistent microchimeric T cell clones were detected, at a sensitivity of 80 to 100 clones per million clonotypes. In the study, deep NGS was used to compare the TCR beta repertoires of mothers and children, and features distinguishing related mother-child pairs from unrelated individuals were sought. On average, the children were approximately 11 +/- 4 years old, while the mothers were 40 +/- 4 years old. Libraries were sequenced on Illumina HiSeq 2000 with 100+100 nt paired-end reads after adapter ligation with NEBNext reagents. To prevent cross-contamination, the mother and child libraries were prepared one month apart and sequenced in separate runs. For each donor, between about 450,000 and 2,300,000 distinct TCR beta clonotypes were identified. Naive TCR beta clonotypes were estimated from low-frequency clonotypes matched to each donor's FACS-determined naive share, without sorting.

Sample: blood. The receptor was derived from a woman between 40 and 50 years old in good health. This chain joins TRBV11-3 to TRBJ2-1; matching of 6 bases hints at TRBD2 as the D gene. The CDR3 reads as follows: CASSPTSSAEQFF. The nucleotide sequence reads as follows: TGTGCCAGCAGCCCGACATCTAGCGCTGAGCAGTTCTTC.